Listed here are 12 T cell receptor beta chains from one sample, sequenced in a study of CD8 T cells in Susac syndrome. Random hexamers were used to reverse transcribe the RNA input (roughly 0.5 to 1 ug). TCRdb recomputed calls from the immunoSEQ multiplex PCR reads with MiXCR, one row per CDR3 protein. The sample lists about 80,000 distinct CDR3 sequences; over 90% were seen once. The specimen sequenced was CD8+ T cells from PBMCs. The receptors were sampled from a human donor in good health.

This rearrangement joins TRBV6-1 to TRBJ2-3; the D is unclear. Trimming stripped 0 bases from V and 2 bases from J, with 9 bases between. CDR1 and CDR2 (germline): MNHNS, SASEGT. CDR3 length: 15 amino acids. CDR3 bases: TGTGCCAGCAGTGAAGCCGAAGGGTACACAGATACGCAGTATTTT. Protein sequence: CASSEAEGYTDTQYF.

Here the CDR3 reads CASSVSLRDRVLGMSYNEQFF. For the CDR3, the DNA is TGTGCCAGCAGCGTGAGCTTGCGGGACAGGGTTTTAGGGATGTCCTACAATGAGCAGTTCTTC. The rearrangement joins TRBV9 to TRBJ2-1, with 9 bases that match TRBD1. J was trimmed by 1 base and V by 2 bases; bases with no gene match: 19. The CDR3 runs to 21 residues. Looked up from germline, CDR1 is SGDLS and CDR2 is YYNGEE.

The genes are TRBV27 and TRBJ2-7; 10 positions agree with TRBD1. CDR1 MNHEY and CDR2 SMNVEV come from the germline V gene (reference sequence). V was clipped by 2 bases and J by 5 bases; unmatched bases: 6. The CDR3 sequence is 15 residues long. The DNA for the CDR3 is TGTGCCAGCAGTTTACCGGGACAGGGGAGCGACGAGCAGTACTTC. Residues: CASSLPGQGSDEQYF.

This chain links TRBV6-5 with TRBJ2-5; 8 positions match TRBD1. V lost 6 bases and J lost 2; bases outside the gene matches: 5. The CDR3 is 14 residues long. Germline V CDR1 and CDR2: MNHEY, SVGAGI. The CDR3 region is CASSWTGYQETQYF. The CDR3 DNA reads TGTGCCAGCAGCTGGACAGGGTATCAAGAGACCCAGTACTTC.

This chain joins TRBV28 and TRBJ2-1; D remains unclear. The CDR3 runs to 10 residues. Germline values: CDR1 MDHEN, CDR2 SYDVKM. The V and J ends lost 8 bases and 9 bases respectively, with 8 bases between them. The CDR3 nucleotides are TGTGCCAGCGGACGACCTGAGCAGTTCTTC. It codes for CASGRPEQFF.

The V call is TRBV9, the J call TRBJ2-1; 8 bases map to TRBD1. CDR3 length: 17 residues. Germline values: CDR1 SGDLS, CDR2 YYNGEE. The V segment lost 3 bases and the J segment 9 bases; nucleotides outside the gene matches: 17. CDR3 nucleotide sequence: TGTGCCAGCAGCGCCCCGCGGACAGGGTCGAGTTTGGGTGAGCAGTTCTTC. It yields the protein CASSAPRTGSSLGEQFF.

The genes are TRBV6-2 or TRBV6-3 and TRBJ1-1, with D possibly being TRBD1 (5 bases). Trimming took off 7 bases at V and 1 base at J, with 22 bases between the two ends. The germline CDR1 and CDR2 sequences are MNHEY and SVGEGT. The CDR3 extends over 17 amino acids. CDR3: CASTKSLPRAENTEAFF. Written as DNA, the CDR3 is TGTGCCAGCACTAAATCCCTCCCCAGGGCGGAGAACACTGAAGCTTTCTTT.

The rearrangement links TRBV13 to TRBJ2-1, with TRBD2 matching 10 bases. The CDR3 sequence is 16 residues long. Per germline, CDR1 PRHDT and CDR2 FYEKMQ (reference sequence). The junction had 8 bases not matched to a gene; V was cut back by 4 bases and J by 5 bases. Written as DNA, the CDR3 is TGTGCCAGCAGCTCTCCCAGCGGGAGGGGACACAATGAGCAGTTCTTC. Protein sequence: CASSSPSGRGHNEQFF. Looking up the rest from reference TRBV13 and TRBJ2-1 gives the full variable domain: AAGVIQSPRHLIKEKRETATLKCYPIPRHDTVYWYQQGPGQDPQFLISFYEKMQSDKGSIPDRFSAQQFSDYHSELNMSSLELGDSALYFCASSSPSGRGHNEQFFGPGTRLTVL.

In its sample, this clonotype was seen once. CDR3 sequence reads: CASSAAGGRREQYF. The CDR3 DNA follows: TGTGCCAGCAGCGCCGCGGGGGGCCGGCGAGAGCAGTACTTC. The chain combines TRBV11-2 with TRBJ2-7, with 8 bases lining up with TRBD2. CDR1 is SGHAT and CDR2 is FQNNGV in the germline V gene. Unmatched junction bases numbered 10, after V lost 5 bases and J lost 7 bases. The CDR3 contains 14 residues.

The chain employs TRBV20-1 and TRBJ2-7, with D possibly being TRBD2 (6 bases). The CDR3 is 15 residues long. V dropped 5 bases and J dropped 2 bases, with 19 bases sitting between them. CDR1 and CDR2 (germline): DFQATT, SNEGSKA (reference sequence). CDR3 sequence (DNA): TGCAGTGCTCCCTATAGTTTAGCGGCGACCTACGAGCAGTACGTC. Its protein is CSAPYSLAATYEQYV.

V usage is TRBV2 and J usage is TRBJ2-7; TRBD2 might be the D (7 bases). Looked up from germline, CDR1 is SNHLY and CDR2 is FYNNEI. This CDR3 is built from 11 residues. Trimming left V 7 bases short and J 5 bases short, with 9 bases between. As DNA, the CDR3 is TGTGCCAGCATGGGGGGGCACGAGCAGTACGTC. Translating gives CASMGGHEQYV.

The gene calls are TRBV3-1 and TRBJ2-3; D ambiguous. Trimming removed 4 bases at V and 0 bases at J, with 17 bases between. This CDR3 has 17 amino acids. Per the germline V gene, CDR1 is LGHDT and CDR2 is YNNKEL (reference sequence). The CDR3 nucleotides are TGTGCCAGCAGCCCACAAACTCTGACTGCTAGCACAGATACGCAGTATTTT. This translates into CASSPQTLTASTDTQYF.